This paragraph reports one T cell receptor beta chain. Its antigen is not identified. V lost 2 bases to trimming and J lost 0 bases, with 13 bases between them. Germline lookup yields CDR1 WNHNN and CDR2 SYGVQD (reference sequence). This CDR3 comprises 16 residues. At the Johns Hopkins FTIC core, DNA taken from cultured CD4+ T cells was sequenced by way of the Oncomine TCR Beta short-read assay. TCRdb re-analysed the PCR reads in MiXCR, keeping a single row per CDR3 protein. This table holds roughly 9,800 distinct CDR3 sequences, over 25% found once. Specified treatment: approximately 9-day PBMC culture with coronavirus spike peptide pools or control peptides (ViraFEST assay). This entry is derived from a study of vaccination and CD4 T cells after COVID-19. Study context: From HCoV-229E, HCoV-OC43, HCoV-NL63 and SARS-CoV-2, overlapping spike peptides were used to stimulate the cells.

The sample here was CD4+ T cells from blood, cultured in vitro, taken after SARS-CoV-2 vaccination. The V and J genes are TRBV10-1 and TRBJ1-2, with unresolved D. The receptor was isolated from a human donor who had recovered from COVID-19. The CDR3 spells CASSETFGESNYGYTF. DNA for the CDR3: TGCGCCAGCAGTGAGACATTTGGGGAATCTAACTATGGCTACACCTTC.